Presented here are 4 T cell receptor beta chains from one specimen sequenced in a study of T cells in Graves' hyperthyroidism and ophthalmopathy. RNA transcripts served as the template for amplifying TCR beta CDR3 regions. HTBI primers drove first-round RT-PCR of the TCR CDR3. Each CDR3 protein is one row after TCRdb ran MiXCR on the multiplex PCR reads. The sample shows 600,000 to 650,000 distinct CDR3 sequences, around 21% of them seen only once. Material for sequencing was blood. The receptors come from a man aged 25-40 years with Graves' ophthalmopathy.

The chain carries TRBV14 and TRBJ2-1; 9 nucleotides agree with TRBD2. CDR3 size: 15 residues. Trimming removed 1 base from V and 6 bases from J; junction bases left unmatched: 4. CDR1 is SGHDN, CDR2 FVKESK, per germline. The chain's CDR3 is CASSQGLAVFNEQFF. The CDR3 region has the DNA TGTGCCAGCAGCCAAGGACTAGCGGTTTTCAATGAGCAGTTCTTC.

The CDR3 loop is CASSLSGQGEQYF. In DNA, the CDR3 is TGTGCCAGCAGTTTAAGTGGGCAGGGTGAGCAGTACTTC. The chain links TRBV12-3 or TRBV12-4 to TRBJ2-7; tentatively, D is TRBD1 (5 bases). The CDR3 consists of 13 residues. V was trimmed by 2 bases and J by 7 bases, leaving 12 bases between them.

This chain connects TRBV6-6 to TRBJ2-7; D is undetermined. CDR3 length equals 12 residues. Per the germline V gene, CDR1 is MNHNY and CDR2 is SVGAGI (reference sequence). Trimming cost V 0 bases and J 5 bases, with 5 bases left between them. CDR3 nucleotides: TGTGCCAGCAGTTACTCCCTGGACGAGCAGTACTTC. Its translation is CASSYSLDEQYF.

Ten or more counts support this clonotype. The rearrangement joins TRBV28 to TRBJ2-1, with TRBD1 matching over 7 bases. This CDR3 spans 14 amino acids. Losses at the gene ends were 7 bases for V and 2 bases for J; bases not matched to a gene: 5. The germline gives CDR1 MDHEN, CDR2 SYDVKM. For the CDR3, the DNA is TGTGCCAGCACGGCAGGGGGAACCTACAATGAGCAGTTCTTC. Protein product: CASTAGGTYNEQFF.